Below, 20 T cell receptor beta chains from the same sample are listed, as sequenced in a study of identical twins. MiXCR was run by TCRdb on the 5' RACE reads, yielding one entry per CDR3 protein. The table records some 500,000 distinct CDR3 sequences, 14% of them present only once. These same data were also listed under a study on yellow fever vaccine responses in identical twins.

Sequencing input: CD4+ T cells sorted from blood. Every receptor here comes from a young woman in good health.

This chain connects TRBV29-1 to TRBJ1-1; perhaps TRBD1 as D (6 bases). The V gene lost 7 bases and the J gene lost 4 bases, with 16 bases spanning the gap. This CDR3 region has 13 residues. The germline gives CDR1 SQVTM, CDR2 ANQGSEA. In DNA, the CDR3 is TGCAGCGCCGGCGGCGGGGGCGGCACTGAAGCTTTCTTT. Encoded protein: CSAGGGGGTEAFF.

V and J are TRBV2 and TRBJ1-2; D is uncertain. The CDR3 runs 14 residues. Germline assignment: CDR1 SNHLY and CDR2 FYNNEI. The V end was cut by 4 bases, the J end by 0 bases, with 9 bases between. The DNA for the CDR3 is TGTGCCAGCAGTGGGTTCGGTACTAACTATGGCTACACCTTC. Translation: CASSGFGTNYGYTF.

This clonotype was counted a few times. V gene TRBV25-1 combines with J gene TRBJ2-1; possibly TRBD1 for D (6 bases). V was shortened by 3 bases and J by 3 bases, with 12 bases between the two germline ends. This CDR3 is 15 amino acids long. Germline CDR1 and CDR2: MGHDK and SYGVNS. The CDR3 bases are TGTGCCAGCAGTGATGACAGGATCTTCTACAATGAGCAGTTCTTC. As protein: CASSDDRIFYNEQFF.

This clonotype was counted ten times or more. V gene TRBV10-3 combines with J gene TRBJ1-3; D is undetermined. CDR1 is ENHRY and CDR2 is SYGVKD in the germline V gene. V was cut by 6 bases and J by 4 bases, with 7 bases left in between. There are 12 residues in the CDR3. The CDR3 DNA is TGTGCCATCAGGGCAGCGGGAAACACCATATATTTT. It encodes CAIRAAGNTIYF.

The chain couples TRBV6-5 to TRBJ2-7, with 8 bases aligning to TRBD1. Germline V gives CDR1 MNHEY, CDR2 SVGAGI. The CDR3 covers 16 residues. V lost 0 bases, J lost 4 bases, and 8 bases stayed unmatched. The CDR3 coding sequence is TGTGCCAGCAGTTACTCGATTTGGACAGGGCTATACGAGCAGTACTTC. Translation gives CASSYSIWTGLYEQYF.

The chain joins TRBV4-1 to TRBJ2-5, with D possibly being TRBD2 (6 bases). Germline-derived CDR1 and CDR2 are MGHRA and YSYEKL. Deletions cut 0 bases from V and 1 base from J, with 12 bases between. This CDR3 contains 16 residues. CDR3 region: CASSQDAGRSQETQYF. DNA of the CDR3: TGCGCCAGCAGCCAAGATGCGGGGAGAAGCCAAGAGACCCAGTACTTC.

This clonotype was counted between two and nine times. The chain couples TRBV7-8 to TRBJ1-1; D is undetermined. Trimming left V 4 bases short and J 4 bases short, with 16 bases between. In germline, CDR1 is SGHVS, CDR2 FQNEAQ. The CDR3 covers 15 residues. CDR3 DNA: TGTGCCAGCAGCTCACTAGGCGGGGTGGCCACTGAAGCTTTCTTT. It codes for CASSSLGGVATEAFF.

The chain uses TRBV15 and TRBJ2-7; a weak D match, TRBD2 (5 bases). Germline V lookup: CDR1 LNHNV, CDR2 YYDKDF (reference sequence). The CDR3 is 17 residues long. V lost 0 bases and J 3 bases, leaving 18 bases between the germline ends. The CDR3 sequence: CATSRDPSTGNLYEQYF. The CDR3 DNA reads TGTGCCACCAGCAGAGATCCCTCTACGGGGAACCTCTACGAGCAGTACTTC.

This clonotype was seen a handful of times. The chain uses TRBV5-6 and TRBJ2-5; TRBD2 matches 13 bases. Trimming removed 4 bases from V and 3 bases from J; junction bases left unmatched: 9. CDR3 size: 17 residues. Germline V gene lookup returns CDR1 SGHDT and CDR2 YYEEEE. The CDR3 reads CASSELGLAGKEETQYF. The CDR3 bases are TGTGCCAGCAGCGAACTGGGACTAGCGGGGAAAGAAGAGACCCAGTACTTC. Based on the CDR3 plus reference TRBV5-6 and TRBJ2-5, the full variable domain is DAGVTQSPTHLIKTRGQQVTLRCSPKSGHDTVSWYQQALGQGPQFIFQYYEEEERQRGNFPDRFSGHQFPNYSSELNVNALLLGDSALYLCASSELGLAGKEETQYFGPGTRLLVL.

This clonotype showed up just a few times. The gene calls are TRBV20-1 and TRBJ1-6; 8 nucleotides agree with TRBD1. The length of the CDR3 is 15 residues. Germline values: CDR1 DFQATT, CDR2 SNEGSKA (reference sequence). V gave up 2 bases and J gave up 6 bases; unmatched junction bases: 6. The CDR3: CSARNSGQVNSPLHF. CDR3 nucleotide sequence: TGCAGTGCTAGAAATTCGGGACAGGTTAATTCACCCCTCCACTTT.

This clonotype occurred a few times. At one boundary the junction diverges from the germline segment, which might be a read error. J is TRBJ2-5 and V is TRBV5-1; weak D call: TRBD2 (6 bases). CDR1 is SGHRS, CDR2 YFSETQ, per germline. The CDR3 sequence is 16 residues long. This chain's CDR3 is CASTLHPGGIQETQYF. The CDR3 DNA sequence: TGCGCCAGCACCTTGCACCCCGGGGGAATCCAAGAGACCCAGTACTTC.

The rearrangement links TRBV6-6 to TRBJ2-7; maybe TRBD1 (6 bases). CDR3 length: 12 amino acids. The V end was cut by 10 bases, the J end by 2 bases, with 12 bases between. Looked up from germline, CDR1 is MNHNY and CDR2 is SVGAGI (reference sequence). The CDR3 is CATHGQTYEQYF. The DNA of the CDR3 is TGTGCCACCCACGGACAGACCTACGAGCAGTACTTC.

This chain joins TRBV2 and TRBJ2-7, with 7 bases lining up with TRBD2. CDR1 SNHLY and CDR2 FYNNEI come from the germline V gene. The CDR3 contains 19 residues. J lost 3 bases, V lost 5 bases, and 22 bases had no gene match. The CDR3 protein is CASSQRQPFRAGSVYEQYF. In DNA form, the CDR3 reads TGTGCCAGCAGTCAGCGACAGCCCTTTAGAGCGGGGTCGGTCTACGAGCAGTACTTC.

This clonotype was recorded a few times. J is TRBJ2-1 and V is TRBV20-1, with a weak D call TRBD1 (6 bases). CDR3 size: 13 residues. Trimming pared 2 bases from V and 12 bases from J, leaving 17 bases between. Germline CDR1 reads DFQATT; CDR2 reads SNEGSKA (reference sequence). The CDR3 here is CSARPPGQFGQFF. The CDR3 DNA sequence: TGCAGTGCTAGACCCCCTGGACAGTTTGGGCAGTTCTTC.

This clonotype was counted between two and nine times. The CDR3 sequence: CASSRYSTDTGELFF. CDR3 nucleotide sequence: TGTGCCAGCAGCCGTTACAGTACCGACACCGGGGAGCTGTTTTTT. The chain has TRBV7-2 and TRBJ2-2; D not certain. Trimming shortened V by 5 bases and J by 3 bases, and 13 bases separated the two germline ends. Germline values: CDR1 SGHTA, CDR2 FQGNSA. This CDR3 contains 15 residues.

This clonotype came up many times. The genes are TRBV12-3 or TRBV12-4 and TRBJ2-2; D not resolved. Trimming removed 7 bases at V and 2 bases at J, with 5 bases between. The CDR3 length is 12 residues. In DNA, the CDR3 is TGTGCCAGCACCCTTAACACCGGGGAGCTGTTTTTT. Its protein product is CASTLNTGELFF.

The chain has TRBV7-9 and TRBJ2-1; TRBD2 matches at 8 bases. The CDR3 spans 15 residues. With 4 bases clipped from V and 9 bases from J, the junction kept 11 bases outside the gene matches. From germline, CDR1 is SEHNR and CDR2 FQNEAQ (reference sequence). The CDR3: CASSYLAGPLSEQFF. CDR3 sequence (DNA): TGTGCCAGCAGCTACCTAGCGGGCCCTCTTAGTGAGCAGTTCTTC.

This clonotype was found a few times. This chain joins TRBV12-3 or TRBV12-4 and TRBJ2-1, with a tentative D call TRBD1 (5 bases). The CDR3 is 12 amino acids. V gave up 0 bases and J gave up 14 bases, with 11 bases separating them. DNA for the CDR3: TGTGCCAGCAGTTTAGCTCAGGGTTTTGAGTTCTTC. Translating gives CASSLAQGFEFF.

The DNA for the CDR3 is TGTGCCAGTAGTATAGCTTCCGCGGCCGATGCTCTAGCCAAAAACATTCAGTACTTC. It specifies CASSIASAADALAKNIQYF. The V call is TRBV19, the J call TRBJ2-4; no definite D call. Germline V gives CDR1 LNHDA, CDR2 SQIVND (reference sequence). V was shortened by 1 base and J by 0 bases, with 19 bases between the two germline ends. The CDR3 contains 19 residues.

This clonotype came up a few times. V usage is TRBV12-3 or TRBV12-4 and J usage is TRBJ2-5, with 14 bases identical to TRBD2. Trimming cost V 5 bases and J 0 bases; bases outside gene matches: 8. CDR3 length equals 18 residues. The CDR3 loop reads CASSTRLAGGNNQETQYF. The CDR3 coding sequence is TGTGCCAGCAGTACAAGACTAGCGGGGGGGAACAACCAAGAGACCCAGTACTTC.